One sample yielded the 20 T cell receptor beta chains listed below, sequenced in a study of blood T cells in healthy people across ages. Together with a sample-barcoded 5' primer, a J-beta primer mix was included in a second PCR lasting about 7 to 11 cycles. In TCRdb, the 5' RACE reads were re-called with MiXCR into one record per CDR3 protein. The sample yields hundreds of thousands of distinct CDR3 sequences, around 25% seen once. The sample also formed part of further work on T cells of mothers and their children.

The sample comprised blood. The receptors derive from a boy aged 10-17 years in good health.

The rearrangement joins TRBV6-2 or TRBV6-3 to TRBJ2-5; D ambiguous. Germline-derived CDR1 and CDR2 are MNHEY and SVGEGT. V lost 3 bases to trimming and J lost 1 base, with 15 bases between them. CDR3 length: 16 amino acids. As DNA, the CDR3 is TGTGCCAGCAGTTATGATACTGGGCAGACCCAAGAGACCCAGTACTTC. Translated, it gives CASSYDTGQTQETQYF.

This clonotype appeared once. The chain joins TRBV5-1 to TRBJ1-2, with 9 positions matching TRBD1. J gave up 8 bases and V 4 bases, and 15 bases lay outside the gene matches. The CDR3 runs 16 residues. Germline V gene sequence: CDR1 SGHRS, CDR2 YFSETQ. The CDR3 here is CASSPSPGQGVRGYTF. CDR3 sequence (DNA): TGCGCCAGCAGCCCCTCACCGGGACAGGGAGTCCGAGGCTACACCTTC.

This clonotype was recorded once. This chain uses TRBV6-2 or TRBV6-3 with TRBJ1-2; maybe TRBD1 (6 bases). CDR3 length: 13 residues. The V gene lost 5 bases and the J gene lost 6 bases, with 13 bases spanning the gap. The germline V gene has CDR1 MNHEY and CDR2 SVGEGT. CDR3 DNA: TGTGCCAGCAGTAACGGGGGCGACGATGGCTACACCTTC. This translates into CASSNGGDDGYTF.

J is TRBJ2-3 and V is TRBV20-1; 8 positions match TRBD1. The V gene's germline CDR1 is DFQATT and CDR2 SNEGSKA (reference sequence). The CDR3 has 16 amino acids. Germline trimming cut 2 bases from V and 1 base from J; bases unmatched to any gene: 8. CDR3 residues: CSARQGATHGTDTQYF. In DNA, the CDR3 is TGCAGTGCTAGACAGGGGGCGACTCACGGCACAGATACGCAGTATTTT.

With respect to this clonotype: The junction departs from the called germline gene at one end, perhaps through a read error. The rearrangement joins TRBV6-5 to TRBJ2-7; TRBD2 aligns across 12 bases. The J call may be faulty, since TRBJ2-5 better matches the DNA end. The CDR3 loop spans 17 amino acids. Germline CDR1 reads MNHEY; CDR2 reads SVGAGI. For the CDR3, the DNA is TGTACCAGCAGTTACGTGACTAGCGGGGGACCCCAAGAGACCCAGTACTTC. Translating it yields CTSSYVTSGGPQETQYF.

V usage is TRBV10-3 and J usage is TRBJ2-5, with D perhaps TRBD1 (6 bases). The end of the DNA aligns better with TRBJ2-1, so the J call may be wrong. The germline V gene encodes CDR1 ENHRY and CDR2 SYGVKD. The CDR3 extends over 11 amino acids. The CDR3 is CATSKGDEQFF. The CDR3 DNA reads TGTGCCACCTCGAAGGGGGACGAGCAGTTCTTC.

V usage is TRBV5-4 and J usage is TRBJ2-1; tentative D call: TRBD2 (5 bases). CDR1 and CDR2 (germline): SGHNT, YYREEE (reference sequence). The ends were cut back, 0 bases at V and 2 bases at J, with 12 bases in the middle. The CDR3 contains 16 residues. DNA for the CDR3: TGTGCCAGCAGCTTGGCAACCGGGGTTACCTACAATGAGCAGTTCTTC. Amino acids: CASSLATGVTYNEQFF.

CDR3 sequence: CASSLPHTGSRTDTQYF. DNA of the CDR3: TGCGCCAGCAGCTTACCCCACACAGGGTCACGCACAGATACGCAGTATTTT. The chain employs TRBV5-1 and TRBJ2-3; tentative D call: TRBD1 (6 bases). Trimming shortened V by 2 bases and J by 1 base, and 17 bases separated the two germline ends. Germline CDR1 and CDR2: SGHRS and YFSETQ. This CDR3 has 17 amino acids.

The CDR3 region is CASSLGGVDTYEQYF. CDR3 nucleotide sequence: TGCGCCAGCAGCTTAGGGGGGGTCGATACCTACGAGCAGTACTTC. The V gene is TRBV5-1, the J gene TRBJ2-7; weak D call: TRBD2 (7 bases). The CDR3 sequence is 15 residues long. The ends were cut back, 2 bases at V and 2 bases at J, with 14 bases in the middle. Looked up from germline, CDR1 is SGHRS and CDR2 is YFSETQ.

The chain links TRBV4-2 to TRBJ2-1, with 9 bases matching TRBD2. The CDR3 extends over 19 amino acids. V lost 1 base to trimming and J lost 5 bases; unmatched junction nucleotides: 15. Germline values: CDR1 LGHNA, CDR2 YNFKEQ. CDR3 amino acids: CASSQGHGNLAGFHNEQFF. The CDR3 DNA is TGTGCCAGCAGCCAAGGTCACGGGAATCTAGCGGGATTCCACAATGAGCAGTTCTTC.

In this sample, this clonotype turned up a few times. V usage is TRBV2 and J usage is TRBJ2-7; 10 positions agree with TRBD1. The J call may be faulty, since TRBJ2-1 better matches the DNA end. Germline assignment: CDR1 SNHLY and CDR2 FYNNEI. This CDR3 has 14 amino acids. The CDR3 DNA sequence: TGTGCCAGCAGTGGGGGACAGGGGTATGGTGAGCAGTTCTTC. Protein sequence: CASSGGQGYGEQFF.

This clonotype occurred a few times. The chain links TRBV12-3 or TRBV12-4 to TRBJ2-1; D ambiguous. CDR3 length: 16 residues. Trimming took off 7 bases at V and 0 bases at J, with 16 bases between the two ends. The CDR3 DNA reads TGTGCCAGCACCCTTCCCCAAGGTAGCTCCTACAATGAGCAGTTCTTC. Translated, it gives CASTLPQGSSYNEQFF.

This clonotype was counted a few times. V usage is TRBV3-1 and J usage is TRBJ2-5, with a tentative D call TRBD1 (6 bases). Trimming took off 0 bases at V and 6 bases at J, with 14 bases between the two ends. CDR1 LGHDT and CDR2 YNNKEL come from the germline V gene (reference sequence). CDR3 length: 15 amino acids. This CDR3 reads CASSQDSRRGQTQYF. CDR3 sequence (DNA): TGTGCCAGCAGCCAAGATTCCCGCAGGGGCCAGACCCAGTACTTC.

The table lists this clonotype with a few counts. This chain connects TRBV29-1 to TRBJ1-4, with TRBD1 as a possible D gene (5 bases). CDR1 is SQVTM and CDR2 is ANQGSEA in the germline V gene. The CDR3 sequence is 13 residues long. The ends were cut back, 4 bases at V and 8 bases at J, with 14 bases in the middle. The CDR3 bases are TGCAGCGTTGCTTCCCAGGGACGAGAAAAACTGTTTTTT. Protein sequence: CSVASQGREKLFF.

This clonotype appeared a few times. The V call is TRBV5-5, the J call TRBJ1-1; the D gene is possibly TRBD1 (6 bases). The V gene's germline CDR1 is SGHKS and CDR2 YYEKEE (reference sequence). The V gene lost 4 bases and the J gene lost 7 bases, with 11 bases spanning the gap. The CDR3 is 12 amino acids. CDR3: CASSLDSGEAFF. Here the CDR3 DNA reads TGTGCCAGCAGCCTGGACAGCGGTGAAGCTTTCTTT. The entire variable domain, with the rest obtained from reference TRBV5-5 and TRBJ1-1, is as follows: DAGVTQSPTHLIKTRGQQVTLRCSPISGHKSVSWYQQVLGQGPQFIFQYYEKEERGRGNFPDRFSARQFPNYSSELNVNALLLGDSALYLCASSLDSGEAFFGQGTRLTVV.

V and J are TRBV3-1 and TRBJ2-5; a weak D match, TRBD1 (6 bases). The J call is uncertain, as TRBJ2-1 better fits the DNA end. Germline V gene data show CDR1 as LGHDT and CDR2 as YNNKEL (reference sequence). This CDR3 comprises 15 residues. CDR3 coding DNA: TGTGCCAGCAGCCAAGGAGGTGCCAGGGGAGATGAGCAGTTCTTC. This sequence encodes CASSQGGARGDEQFF.

This clonotype was observed a few times. This chain's CDR3 is CASSVGTGKNIQYF. CDR3 sequence (DNA): TGTGCCAGCAGCGTTGGGACAGGGAAAAACATTCAGTACTTC. The J gene is TRBJ2-4, the V gene TRBV9, with TRBD1 identical over 9 bases. The CDR3 contains 14 residues. The V gene end was trimmed by 2 bases and the J gene end by 4 bases; junction bases not matched to a gene: 1. Germline V lookup: CDR1 SGDLS, CDR2 YYNGEE.

The sample holds a few counts of this clonotype. The V gene is TRBV11-2, the J gene TRBJ1-2, with TRBD1 matching 9 bases. Germline V gene data show CDR1 as SGHAT and CDR2 as FQNNGV. J gave up 5 bases and V 2 bases, and 9 bases lay outside the gene matches. The CDR3 covers 16 residues. The CDR3 protein is CASSLRDRAGDYGYTF. The CDR3 DNA is TGTGCCAGCAGCTTAAGGGACAGGGCAGGAGATTATGGCTACACCTTC.

This clonotype was seen many times. The junction differs from germline at one of its ends, possibly a read error. V gene TRBV5-1 combines with J gene TRBJ2-5; D is perhaps TRBD2 (6 bases). Germline CDR1 is SGHRS and CDR2 is YFSETQ. This CDR3 has 13 amino acids. The CDR3 reads CASSLGRKETQYF. The CDR3 nucleotides read TGTGCCAGCAGTTTAGGGAGGAAAGAGACCCAGTACTTC.

This clonotype was seen only a few times. The chain couples TRBV11-1 to TRBJ1-1; 7 bases are shared with TRBD1. The ends lost 2 bases at V and 12 bases at J; junction bases unmatched: 3. Germline assignment: CDR1 SGHAT and CDR2 FQDESV (reference sequence). This CDR3 contains 11 residues. The chain's CDR3 is CASSLRQGPFF. The DNA of the CDR3 is TGTGCCAGCAGCTTACGACAGGGCCCTTTCTTT.